Below are 23 T cell receptor beta chains sequenced from a single sample in a study of CD8 T cells in ankylosing spondylitis. TCRdb fed the 5' RACE reads into MiXCR, producing one record per CDR3 protein. This table has 250,000 to 400,000 distinct CDR3 sequences, around 10% appearing once. Source material: blood, either unsorted or a sorted T cell fraction (not recorded which). Receptor source: a female donor with ankylosing spondylitis or in good health (not recorded which).

The V and J genes are TRBV29-1 and TRBJ2-6; D is ambiguous. Germline values: CDR1 SQVTM, CDR2 ANQGSEA. The CDR3 loop spans 14 amino acids. V lost 3 bases and J lost 5, with 11 bases in between. The CDR3 DNA reads TGCAGCGTTGAGCGCCTCGATTGGGCCAACGTCCTGACTTTC. Protein product: CSVERLDWANVLTF. The full variable domain, rest sourced from reference TRBV29-1 and TRBJ2-6, is SAVISQKPSRDICQRGTSLTIQCQVDSQVTMMFWYRQQPGQSLTLIATANQGSEATYESGFVIDKFPISRPNLTFSTLTVSNMSPEDSSIYLCSVERLDWANVLTFGAGSRLTVL.

Concerning this clonotype: This may stem from a read error, because a much larger clone lies one nucleotide away. The rearrangement uses TRBV27 and TRBJ2-3; maybe TRBD1 (6 bases). CDR3 length: 15 residues. CDR1 is MNHEY and CDR2 is SMNVEV in the germline V gene (reference sequence). CDR3 coding DNA: TGTGCCAGCAGCCTCAGGGGCCAGAGCACACATACGCAGTATTTT. Encoded protein: CASSLRGQSTHTQYF.

This clonotype was seen ten or more times. This sequence joins TRBV5-1 and TRBJ2-3; unclear D gene. There are 14 residues in the CDR3. Germline CDR1 SGHRS, CDR2 YFSETQ. Trimming removed 0 bases at V and 1 base at J, with 6 bases between. CDR3 DNA: TGCGCCAGCAGCTTGGCCACAGGCACAGATACGCAGTATTTT. Protein: CASSLATGTDTQYF.

This clonotype was counted at least ten times. This chain joins TRBV5-5 and TRBJ1-6; no definite D call. Germline CDR1 reads SGHKS; CDR2 reads YYEKEE (reference sequence). CDR3 size: 16 residues. V gave up 2 bases and J gave up 4 bases, with 13 bases separating them. The chain's CDR3 is CASSFGPTPYNSPLHF. In nucleotides, the CDR3 is TGTGCCAGCAGCTTCGGACCCACCCCGTATAATTCACCCCTCCACTTT.

The table lists this clonotype with many counts. The chain couples TRBV19 to TRBJ2-3, with D maybe TRBD1 (6 bases). This CDR3 is built from 15 residues. V gave up 4 bases and J gave up 1 base, with 12 bases separating them. Looked up from germline, CDR1 is LNHDA and CDR2 is SQIVND (reference sequence). The CDR3: CASSKAGARTDTQYF. In DNA form, the CDR3 reads TGTGCCAGTAGTAAGGCAGGGGCACGCACAGATACGCAGTATTTT.

Many counts were recorded for this clonotype. In nucleotides, the CDR3 is TGTGCCAGCAGGGACAGGGGCAATCAGCCCCAGCATTTT. Translated, it gives CASRDRGNQPQHF. The chain joins TRBV6-1 to TRBJ1-5, with 8 positions matching TRBD1. The CDR3 totals 13 residues. V lost 6 bases to trimming and J lost 2 bases; unmatched junction nucleotides: 0. Germline V lookup: CDR1 MNHNS, CDR2 SASEGT.

This clonotype came up many times. The CDR3, as DNA: TGTGCCAGCAGTCGACAGTCGATGGGGGGTAGCAATCAGCCCCAGCATTTT. Amino acid sequence: CASSRQSMGGSNQPQHF. This rearrangement joins TRBV6-1 to TRBJ1-5; D is possibly TRBD1 (5 bases). This CDR3 contains 17 residues. The V gene's germline CDR1 is MNHNS and CDR2 SASEGT. V lost 5 bases and J 0 bases, leaving 17 bases between the germline ends.

This clonotype was observed a few times. The rearrangement uses TRBV20-1 and TRBJ2-5, with D perhaps TRBD2 (5 bases). In germline, CDR1 is DFQATT, CDR2 SNEGSKA (reference sequence). V lost 5 bases to trimming and J lost 1 base, with 17 bases between them. The CDR3 totals 15 residues. The CDR3 DNA sequence: TGCAGTGCTCTGTTGGAGCGGTGGACCCAAGAGACCCAGTACTTC. This encodes CSALLERWTQETQYF.

This clonotype was recorded at least ten times. The rearrangement joins TRBV30 to TRBJ2-1; tentatively, D is TRBD1 (7 bases). This CDR3 has 14 residues. Per germline, CDR1 GTSNPN and CDR2 SVGIG (reference sequence). Deletions cut 5 bases from V and 7 bases from J, with 18 bases between. The CDR3 is CAWFVGRGDNEQFF. CDR3 sequence (DNA): TGTGCCTGGTTTGTTGGCAGGGGGGATAATGAGCAGTTCTTC.

This clonotype has more than one count but fewer than ten. CDR3 region: CASTTVQETQYF. The CDR3 DNA is TGTGCCAGCACGACAGTTCAAGAGACCCAGTACTTC. This sequence joins TRBV12-3 or TRBV12-4 and TRBJ2-5; D is perhaps TRBD1 (5 bases). This CDR3 spans 12 amino acids. V gave up 7 bases and J gave up 2 bases, with 8 bases separating them.

This clonotype occurred many times. V gene TRBV12-3 or TRBV12-4 combines with J gene TRBJ1-5; D is possibly TRBD1 (6 bases). V was clipped by 6 bases and J by 7 bases, with 19 bases between them. The CDR3 is 15 residues long. The CDR3 region is CASRPGGGLGQPQHF. As DNA, the CDR3 is TGTGCCAGCAGGCCAGGAGGGGGGCTAGGACAGCCCCAGCATTTT.

This clonotype was counted only a few times. The chain joins TRBV28 to TRBJ2-7; unclear D gene. Germline V gives CDR1 MDHEN, CDR2 SYDVKM. The V gene lost 6 bases and the J gene lost 7 bases, with 10 bases spanning the gap. This CDR3 has 11 residues. CDR3 nucleotides: TGTGCCAGCAGCCACAGTCGGGAGCAGTACTTC. Its translation: CASSHSREQYF.

This clonotype has at least ten counts. For the CDR3, the DNA is TGCAGTGCTAGAGTACCACATTCAGGGAGGGGTCTGGAGCAGTACTTC. This encodes CSARVPHSGRGLEQYF. The chain joins TRBV20-1 to TRBJ2-7, with 7 bases fitting TRBD2. With V trimmed by 1 base and J by 7 bases, 16 bases remained unmatched. CDR1 DFQATT and CDR2 SNEGSKA come from the germline V gene (reference sequence). This CDR3 spans 16 amino acids.

The table lists this clonotype with many counts. The chain couples TRBV10-2 to TRBJ1-2; TRBD1 might be the D (6 bases). The CDR3 sequence is 13 residues long. V was pared by 7 bases and J by 4 bases, with 13 bases between. Germline V CDR1 and CDR2: WSHSY, SAAADI. The CDR3, as DNA: TGCGCCAGCACCCGACAGGTTTCCTATGGCTACACCTTC. It codes for CASTRQVSYGYTF.

This clonotype was counted ten times or more. CDR3 in amino acids: CSARKDYRNGEQFF. The CDR3 DNA reads TGCAGTGCTAGAAAGGACTATCGGAATGGTGAGCAGTTCTTC. The rearrangement links TRBV20-1 to TRBJ2-1; a possible D gene is TRBD2 (6 bases). V lost 2 bases and J 9 bases, leaving 17 bases between the germline ends. The CDR3 extends over 14 amino acids. CDR1 and CDR2 from the germline V gene are DFQATT and SNEGSKA (reference sequence).

This clonotype was seen ten or more times. The CDR3 DNA reads TGTGCCAGCAGCCAACGAGCGGGAACTGGCGGGGCCAACGTCCTGACTTTC. This gives the protein CASSQRAGTGGANVLTF. This chain links TRBV7-2 with TRBJ2-6, with 7 bases aligning to TRBD2. The CDR3 runs 17 residues. Losses at the gene ends were 5 bases for V and 4 bases for J; bases not matched to a gene: 11. Looked up from germline, CDR1 is SGHTA and CDR2 is FQGNSA.

This clonotype has a count of ten or more. J is TRBJ2-1 and V is TRBV20-1; 10 positions agree with TRBD2. The CDR3 is 14 residues long. Germline trimming cut 6 bases from V and 8 bases from J; bases unmatched to any gene: 10. Germline lookup yields CDR1 DFQATT and CDR2 SNEGSKA (reference sequence). CDR3 nucleotides: TGCAGTGCCCGTAGCGGGGGGCCTAGGGATGAGCAGTTCTTC. It is translated as CSARSGGPRDEQFF.

This clonotype was detected ten times or more. V usage is TRBV5-6 and J usage is TRBJ1-2; 9 bases align to TRBD1. Losses at the gene ends were 5 bases for V and 2 bases for J; bases not matched to a gene: 13. The germline V gene encodes CDR1 SGHDT and CDR2 YYEEEE. CDR3 length: 17 residues. The CDR3 protein is CASRILRTGANNYGYTF. CDR3 nucleotide sequence: TGTGCCAGCAGAATCCTGAGGACAGGGGCCAACAACTATGGCTACACCTTC.

This clonotype appeared many times. The chain has TRBV10-3 and TRBJ2-1, with unresolved D. The CDR3 covers 14 residues. Germline V lookup: CDR1 ENHRY, CDR2 SYGVKD. Trimming pared 11 bases from V and 4 bases from J, leaving 18 bases between. Here the CDR3 reads CASRMDGAYNEQFF. CDR3 bases: TGTGCCTCAAGAATGGACGGAGCATACAATGAGCAGTTCTTC.

Many counts were recorded for this clonotype. V gene TRBV30 combines with J gene TRBJ2-7; D is undetermined. This CDR3 has 12 residues. Per the germline V gene, CDR1 is GTSNPN and CDR2 is SVGIG (reference sequence). V was trimmed by 0 bases and J by 3 bases, leaving 6 bases between them. This CDR3 reads CAWSVRGYEQYF. The CDR3 DNA is TGTGCCTGGAGTGTACGAGGCTACGAGCAGTACTTC.

This rearrangement joins TRBV11-2 to TRBJ2-1; perhaps TRBD2 as D (6 bases). The germline V gene has CDR1 SGHAT and CDR2 FQNNGV. V shed 3 bases and J shed 2 bases, with 8 bases lying between them. The length of the CDR3 is 14 residues. The CDR3 here is CASSFGGTYNEQFF. The CDR3 DNA follows: TGTGCCAGCAGCTTCGGGGGAACCTACAATGAGCAGTTCTTC.

This clonotype turned up a few times. The genes are TRBV4-3 and TRBJ2-1; 10 nucleotides agree with TRBD2. Germline V gene data show CDR1 as LGHNA and CDR2 as YSLEER. The CDR3 has 18 amino acids. V dropped 1 base and J dropped 0; count of bases not matched to a gene: 6. The chain's CDR3 is CASSQGTSGLSSYNEQFF. The CDR3 DNA is TGCGCCAGCAGCCAAGGGACTAGCGGCCTCAGCTCCTACAATGAGCAGTTCTTC.

V gene TRBV6-1 combines with J gene TRBJ2-7, with 9 positions matching TRBD1. Germline V lookup: CDR1 MNHNS, CDR2 SASEGT. V lost 6 bases to trimming and J lost 4 bases; unmatched junction nucleotides: 10. CDR3 length: 15 amino acids. The CDR3 sequence is CASRPRDRVFYEQYF. CDR3 DNA sequence: TGTGCCAGCAGACCCCGGGACAGGGTTTTTTACGAGCAGTACTTC.